This T cell receptor (beta chain) was identified during a study of vaccination and CD4 T cells after COVID-19. Whole-study context: The study collected post-vaccine samples a median approximately 70 days after dose two, with a range of 14 to 241. The stimulus for the cells was overlapping spike peptides derived from SARS-CoV-2, HCoV-NL63, HCoV-OC43 and HCoV-229E.

Comments on this clonotype: Its specificity is not known.

The study sequenced cultured CD4+ T cell DNA using the Oncomine TCR Beta short-read assay. From cultured CD4+ T cells, genomic DNA was extracted. TCRdb recomputed calls from the PCR reads with MiXCR, one row per CDR3 protein. The sample yields approximately 11,000 distinct CDR3 sequences, 30% to 45% seen once. Treatment noted: roughly 10-day PBMC culture with coronavirus spike peptide pools or control peptides (ViraFEST assay). The collection of CD4+ T cells from the unexposed donor took place before the COVID-19 pandemic (2011-2018). Per-well cultures of millions of PBMCs received around 10 IU/ml IL-2 and around 10 ug/ml peptide pools. V shed 5 bases and J shed 1 base, with 11 bases lying between them. The CDR3 runs to 14 residues. CDR1 and CDR2 (germline): LNHDA, SQIVND (reference sequence).

The sequence derives from a human donor in good health. The gene calls are TRBV19 and TRBJ1-1, with D unresolved. Input material: CD4+ T cells from blood, cultured in vitro. The DNA for the CDR3 is TGTGCCAGTAGTCCAGGACGGACGAACACTGAAGCTTTCTTT. This codes for CASSPGRTNTEAFF. The complete variable domain, with remaining parts taken from reference TRBV19 and TRBJ1-1, reads DGGITQSPKYLFRKEGQNVTLSCEQNLNHDAMYWYRQDPGQGLRLIYYSQIVNDFQKGDIAEGYSVSREKKESFPLTVTSAQKNPTAFYLCASSPGRTNTEAFFGQGTRLTVV.